These 23 T cell receptor beta chains originate from one sample sequenced in a study of cytomegalovirus exposure and HLA in healthy donors. Produced via immunoSEQ multiplex PCR; TCRdb's table is partial and in-frame only. The sample shows about 88,000 clones, 95% to 97% of them seen only once. Input material: PBMCs. The receptors derive from a man younger than 30 in good health and CMV-seronegative.

The chain links TRBV19 to TRBJ2-1, with 7 nucleotides matching TRBD2. This CDR3 region has 14 residues. Trimming cost V 3 bases and J 6 bases; bases outside gene matches: 5. Per the germline V gene, CDR1 is LNHDA and CDR2 is SQIVND (reference sequence). The CDR3 sequence: CASSMASGLNEQFF. The CDR3 DNA sequence: TGTGCCAGTAGTATGGCTAGCGGACTCAATGAGCAGTTCTTC. Drawing the rest from reference TRBV19 and TRBJ2-1, the complete variable domain is DGGITQSPKYLFRKEGQNVTLSCEQNLNHDAMYWYRQDPGQGLRLIYYSQIVNDFQKGDIAEGYSVSREKKESFPLTVTSAQKNPTAFYLCASSMASGLNEQFFGPGTRLTVL.

The genes are TRBV7-8 and TRBJ2-6; TRBD2 matches 7 bases. Germline trimming cut 6 bases from V and 0 bases from J; bases unmatched to any gene: 8. CDR3 length: 17 residues. Per germline, CDR1 SGHVS and CDR2 FQNEAQ. The DNA for the CDR3 is TGTGCCAGCAGTTTCTCTAGCGGCCTCTCTGGGGCCAACGTCCTGACTTTC. This sequence encodes CASSFSSGLSGANVLTF.

The chain uses TRBV2 and TRBJ1-5; the match to TRBD1 covers 7 bases. CDR1 SNHLY and CDR2 FYNNEI come from the germline V gene. After removal of 8 bases from V and 2 bases from J, the junction contained 9 bases not matched to a gene. CDR3 length: 15 amino acids. The CDR3: CASGRLGGGNQPQHF. As DNA, the CDR3 is TGTGCCAGCGGAAGGCTAGGGGGCGGCAATCAGCCCCAGCATTTT.

The chain combines TRBV10-3 with TRBJ2-7; D not certain. Looked up from germline, CDR1 is ENHRY and CDR2 is SYGVKD. V lost 0 bases and J 3 bases, leaving 9 bases between the germline ends. This CDR3 is built from 14 residues. The CDR3 region has the DNA TGTGCCATCAGTGAGTCGGGTAGCAGCTACGAGCAGTACTTC. This codes for CAISESGSSYEQYF.

The gene calls are TRBV28 and TRBJ1-4; D perhaps matches TRBD1 (6 bases). The CDR3 spans 17 residues. Per the germline V gene, CDR1 is MDHEN and CDR2 is SYDVKM. V was pared by 1 base and J by 5 bases, with 17 bases between. The chain's CDR3 is CASSLYRIGGPNEKLFF. In DNA form, the CDR3 reads TGTGCCAGCAGTTTATATCGTATCGGGGGGCCCAATGAAAAACTGTTTTTT.

The genes are TRBV13 and TRBJ2-2; a weak D match, TRBD1 (5 bases). Deletions cut 5 bases from V and 0 bases from J, with 10 bases between. This CDR3 comprises 15 residues. Germline V gene sequence: CDR1 PRHDT, CDR2 FYEKMQ (reference sequence). CDR3 in DNA: TGTGCCAGCAGCGAGGACATGGCGAACACCGGGGAGCTGTTTTTT. It translates to CASSEDMANTGELFF.

The chain uses TRBV2 and TRBJ1-1, with D hard to call. Looked up from germline, CDR1 is SNHLY and CDR2 is FYNNEI. The CDR3 has 15 residues. Deletions cut 2 bases from V and 1 base from J, with 11 bases between. The CDR3 nucleotides are TGTGCCAGCAGTGAATACCCTCAGGAGAACACTGAAGCTTTCTTT. It codes for CASSEYPQENTEAFF.

V gene TRBV6-5 combines with J gene TRBJ2-7; the match to TRBD1 covers 8 bases. CDR1 is MNHEY, CDR2 SVGAGI, per germline. The CDR3 sequence is 13 residues long. V lost 6 bases, J lost 6 bases, and 7 bases stayed unmatched. The CDR3 spells CASSLDRVSEQYV. The CDR3 coding sequence is TGTGCCAGCAGCCTGGACAGGGTCAGCGAGCAGTACGTC.

This chain connects TRBV5-1 to TRBJ1-1, with 9 bases aligning to TRBD1. This CDR3 spans 12 amino acids. Trimming at V came to 4 bases and at J to 8 bases, leaving 3 bases not matched to a gene. Germline CDR1 SGHRS, CDR2 YFSETQ. For the CDR3, the DNA is TGCGCCAGCAGCCCGGGACAGGGAGAAGCTTTCTTT. Protein product: CASSPGQGEAFF.

The chain has TRBV28 and TRBJ1-2, with TRBD1 matching over 9 bases. V lost 5 bases, J lost 4 bases, and 8 bases stayed unmatched. The CDR3 covers 15 residues. CDR1 MDHEN and CDR2 SYDVKM come from the germline V gene. In DNA form, the CDR3 reads TGTGCCAGCAGTCCACGGGACAGGGATGCCTATGGCTACACCTTC. It is translated as CASSPRDRDAYGYTF.

The chain links TRBV6-6 to TRBJ2-5; the D gene is possibly TRBD1 (5 bases). V lost 7 bases to trimming and J lost 0 bases, with 9 bases between them. The CDR3 sequence is 13 residues long. CDR1 and CDR2 (germline): MNHNY, SVGAGI (reference sequence). The CDR3 loop is CASTGQNQETQYF. As DNA, the CDR3 is TGTGCCAGCACAGGACAAAACCAAGAGACCCAGTACTTC.

The rearrangement links TRBV27 to TRBJ2-1; D remains unclear. The CDR3 length is 14 residues. The V gene lost 1 base and the J gene lost 6 bases, with 10 bases spanning the gap. Germline-derived CDR1 and CDR2 are MNHEY and SMNVEV (reference sequence). The CDR3 nucleotides read TGTGCCAGCAGTTTATTTAGACTTGCCAATGAGCAGTTCTTC. This translates into CASSLFRLANEQFF.

CDR3 DNA sequence: TGTGCCAGCAGCCCCGGGACTATAAATTACAATGAGCAGTTCTTC. As protein: CASSPGTINYNEQFF. The rearrangement links TRBV5-4 to TRBJ2-1, with TRBD2 matching over 7 bases. This CDR3 has 15 amino acids. CDR1 and CDR2 (germline): SGHNT, YYREEE (reference sequence). J gave up 4 bases and V 4 bases, and 8 bases lay outside the gene matches.

Comment on this clone: At one boundary the junction diverges from the germline segment, which might be a read error. This chain joins TRBV7-7 and TRBJ2-2; a weak D match, TRBD1 (5 bases). The CDR3 is made up of 12 amino acids. Germline V CDR1 and CDR2: SSHAT, FNYEAQ (reference sequence). CDR3 coding DNA: TGTGCTAGCAACCAGGGAACCGGGGAGCTGTTTTTT. This encodes CASNQGTGELFF.

This chain uses TRBV27 with TRBJ2-7; D is unclear. V lost 6 bases and J 1 base, leaving 10 bases between the germline ends. This CDR3 is built from 13 residues. Germline lookup yields CDR1 MNHEY and CDR2 SMNVEV (reference sequence). The CDR3 loop reads CASRAYLSYEQYV. The CDR3 DNA is TGTGCCAGCAGAGCGTACTTATCCTACGAGCAGTACGTC.

The chain recombines TRBV30 with TRBJ1-2; D not resolved. V was cut by 3 bases and J by 1 base, with 18 bases left in between. Germline values: CDR1 GTSNPN, CDR2 SVGIG (reference sequence). The CDR3 consists of 16 residues. The CDR3 DNA reads TGTGCCTGGAGGGCTCGCAGGCCTGCTTTTAACTATGGCTACACCTTC. Protein sequence: CAWRARRPAFNYGYTF.

The genes are TRBV7-9 and TRBJ1-3; D unclear. Germline CDR1 reads SEHNR; CDR2 reads FQNEAQ (reference sequence). The CDR3 sequence is 13 residues long. V lost 2 bases, J lost 4 bases, and 6 bases lay in between. The CDR3 DNA reads as TGTGCCAGCAGCTTAACAGTAGGAAACACCATATATTTT. Residues: CASSLTVGNTIYF.

V gene TRBV27 combines with J gene TRBJ2-7, with 7 bases lining up with TRBD2. The germline gives CDR1 MNHEY, CDR2 SMNVEV (reference sequence). V lost 2 bases to trimming and J lost 2 bases; unmatched junction nucleotides: 0. The length of the CDR3 is 13 residues. This CDR3 is CASSLGLAYEQYF. CDR3 DNA: TGTGCCAGCAGTTTAGGACTAGCCTACGAGCAGTACTTC.

The genes are TRBV28 and TRBJ1-4; 8 bases agree with TRBD1. J was trimmed by 3 bases and V by 7 bases; bases with no gene match: 10. Germline assignment: CDR1 MDHEN and CDR2 SYDVKM. The CDR3 has 16 residues. In DNA form, the CDR3 reads TGTGCCAGCACAGACAATCACAGGGGGTCTAATGAAAAACTGTTTTTT. This translates into CASTDNHRGSNEKLFF.

The chain couples TRBV4-1 to TRBJ2-2; D is possibly TRBD1 (5 bases). V lost 7 bases, J lost 0 bases, and 15 bases lay in between. Germline V gene lookup returns CDR1 MGHRA and CDR2 YSYEKL. The CDR3 is 16 amino acids. CDR3 residues: CASKDADNSNTGELFF. The CDR3 bases are TGCGCCAGCAAAGATGCGGACAATTCGAACACCGGGGAGCTGTTTTTT.

J is TRBJ2-1 and V is TRBV14; 11 nucleotides align to TRBD1. V lost 4 bases and J lost 4; bases outside the gene matches: 9. This CDR3 has 17 residues. CDR1 is SGHDN and CDR2 is FVKESK in the germline V gene. CDR3 sequence (DNA): TGTGCCAGCAGCCCACTTTTTCGGGACAGGGGGTACAATGAGCAGTTCTTC. Its protein product is CASSPLFRDRGYNEQFF.

This chain joins TRBV10-3 and TRBJ2-7; D possibly corresponds to TRBD1 (6 bases). CDR1 is ENHRY, CDR2 SYGVKD, per germline. Trimming shortened V by 10 bases and J by 3 bases, and 19 bases separated the two germline ends. This CDR3 comprises 14 residues. CDR3 sequence reads: CATMPSDRIYEQYV. DNA for the CDR3: TGTGCCACCATGCCTTCGGACAGAATCTACGAGCAGTACGTC.

The chain combines TRBV7-9 with TRBJ1-3; maybe TRBD1 (6 bases). The CDR3 is made up of 14 amino acids. Deletions cut 4 bases from V and 2 bases from J, with 9 bases between. Germline V lookup: CDR1 SEHNR, CDR2 FQNEAQ (reference sequence). The CDR3 loop is CASSSQGTGNTIYF. CDR3 coding DNA: TGTGCCAGCAGCTCACAGGGAACTGGAAACACCATATATTTT.